The 23 T cell receptor beta chains presented below share a single source sample, sequenced in a study of PD-1 blockade in classical Hodgkin lymphoma. Brentuximab vedotin exposure varied, and every patient relapsed after autologous stem cell transplantation. Sequencing used immunoSEQ multiplex PCR; TCRdb keeps in-frame clones, though not all of them. The sample comprises over 90,000 clones, 75% to 90% of which are singletons, and roughly 10% rests with the top ten. The sample consisted of peripheral blood mononuclear cells (PBMCs), taken before the second cycle of nivolumab. All receptors come from a human donor with classical Hodgkin lymphoma.

CDR3 DNA: TGTGCCAGCAGCCGAAAAAGCGGGAGGTTCGACACCGGGGAGCTGTTTTTT. Protein: CASSRKSGRFDTGELFF. The chain uses TRBV27 and TRBJ2-2; 9 bases are shared with TRBD2. CDR3 length: 17 residues. Germline CDR1 MNHEY, CDR2 SMNVEV (reference sequence). J lost 3 bases, V lost 6 bases, and 11 bases had no gene match.

The CDR3 nucleotides read TGTGCCACCCACGGGGGACCTACTCCGAACACTGAAGCTTTCTTT. Its translation: CATHGGPTPNTEAFF. V and J are TRBV10-3 and TRBJ1-1; D might be TRBD1 (5 bases). This CDR3 has 15 residues. Trimming shortened V by 10 bases and J by 1 base, and 19 bases separated the two germline ends. The germline gives CDR1 ENHRY, CDR2 SYGVKD.

The CDR3 reads CASRYYPDTGNEQFF. CDR3 nucleotide sequence: TGTGCCAGCCGCTACTATCCGGACACGGGAAATGAGCAGTTCTTC. The V call is TRBV2, the J call TRBJ2-1; D could derive from TRBD1 or TRBD2 (5 bases each). CDR1 is SNHLY, CDR2 FYNNEI, per germline. CDR3 size: 15 residues. Trimming removed 8 bases from V and 7 bases from J, with 21 bases in between.

CDR3 DNA sequence: TGCGCCAGCAGCTTCGTGACATCAGGGGGAGGTCTTACGAACACCGGGGAGCTGTTTTTT. Protein sequence: CASSFVTSGGGLTNTGELFF. The chain uses TRBV5-1 and TRBJ2-2, with a weak D call TRBD1 (7 bases). This CDR3 contains 20 residues. Germline V lookup: CDR1 SGHRS, CDR2 YFSETQ. Trimming shortened V by 2 bases and J by 0 bases, and 23 bases separated the two germline ends. The full variable domain, completed using reference TRBV5-1 and TRBJ2-2, is KAGVTQTPRYLIKTRGQQVTLSCSPISGHRSVSWYQQTPGQGLQFLFEYFSETQRNKGNFPGRFSGRQFSNSRSEMNVSTLELGDSALYLCASSFVTSGGGLTNTGELFFGEGSRLTVL.

V gene TRBV25-1 combines with J gene TRBJ2-7; maybe TRBD1 (5 bases). Germline V CDR1 and CDR2: MGHDK, SYGVNS. The V gene lost 5 bases and the J gene lost 3 bases, with 14 bases spanning the gap. The CDR3 has 14 residues. This CDR3 reads CASSRQGANYEQYF. In DNA form, the CDR3 reads TGTGCCAGCAGTCGGCAGGGTGCTAACTACGAGCAGTACTTC.

The rearrangement links TRBV19 to TRBJ2-5; D assignment may be TRBD1 or TRBD2 (5 bases each). V shed 7 bases and J shed 1 base, with 10 bases lying between them. The germline V gene has CDR1 LNHDA and CDR2 SQIVND (reference sequence). CDR3 length equals 13 residues. CDR3 protein: CASTGPLQETQYF. The DNA of the CDR3 is TGTGCCAGTACGGGACCACTCCAAGAGACCCAGTACTTC.

V gene TRBV9 combines with J gene TRBJ1-1; perhaps TRBD1 as D (5 bases). The CDR3 has 15 residues. Germline values: CDR1 SGDLS, CDR2 YYNGEE. V was shortened by 2 bases and J by 4 bases, with 15 bases between the two germline ends. The CDR3 DNA follows: TGTGCCAGCAGCGTTGGAGGGGACCCGGTCACTGAAGCTTTCTTT. Amino acid sequence: CASSVGGDPVTEAFF.

V is TRBV19 and J is TRBJ1-2; TRBD1 matches 8 bases. J lost 1 base, V lost 6 bases, and 4 bases had no gene match. Germline values: CDR1 LNHDA, CDR2 SQIVND (reference sequence). CDR3 length: 14 residues. The CDR3 region is CASRRTGYNYGYTF. Written as DNA, the CDR3 is TGTGCCAGTAGGCGGACAGGGTATAACTATGGCTACACCTTC.

The rearrangement uses TRBV4-1 and TRBJ2-1; TRBD2 aligns across 8 bases. The CDR3 loop spans 18 amino acids. CDR1 and CDR2 from the germline V gene are MGHRA and YSYEKL. V shed 1 base and J 4 bases; nucleotides not matched to a gene: 12. In DNA, the CDR3 is TGCGCCAGCAGCCAAGCGTGGACTAGCTCTTCCAGTTACAATGAGCAGTTCTTC. Protein product: CASSQAWTSSSSYNEQFF.

The chain employs TRBV6-1 and TRBJ2-1; D unclear. The CDR3 sequence is 11 residues long. The V gene's germline CDR1 is MNHNS and CDR2 SASEGT. V lost 4 bases to trimming and J lost 5 bases, with 3 bases between them. The CDR3 DNA reads TGTGCCAGCAGTGTACACAATGAGCAGTTCTTC. It translates to CASSVHNEQFF.

The chain joins TRBV6-5 to TRBJ1-1; TRBD1 agrees at 8 bases. Trimming removed 7 bases from V and 4 bases from J; junction bases left unmatched: 11. This CDR3 comprises 15 residues. CDR1 and CDR2 (germline): MNHEY, SVGAGI. CDR3 amino acids: CASTESSGGFTEAFF. DNA of the CDR3: TGTGCCAGCACCGAATCTTCAGGGGGCTTCACTGAAGCTTTCTTT.

The chain employs TRBV27 and TRBJ2-1, with TRBD2 identical over 12 bases. V lost 2 bases and J lost 6; bases outside the gene matches: 2. The CDR3 is 15 residues long. Germline assignment: CDR1 MNHEY and CDR2 SMNVEV (reference sequence). CDR3 DNA sequence: TGTGCCAGCAGTTTAGCGGGACTAGCGGGCAATGAGCAGTTCTTC. It is translated as CASSLAGLAGNEQFF.

Only one count was recorded for this clone. This chain links TRBV19 with TRBJ2-3; possibly TRBD1 or TRBD2 for D (5 bases each). The ends were cut back, 5 bases at V and 1 base at J, with 10 bases in the middle. The length of the CDR3 is 14 residues. Germline assignment: CDR1 LNHDA and CDR2 SQIVND (reference sequence). CDR3 protein: CASSGLGGTDTQYF. Here the CDR3 DNA reads TGTGCCAGTAGTGGGTTGGGGGGCACAGATACGCAGTATTTT. The full variable domain, rest sourced from reference TRBV19 and TRBJ2-3, is DGGITQSPKYLFRKEGQNVTLSCEQNLNHDAMYWYRQDPGQGLRLIYYSQIVNDFQKGDIAEGYSVSREKKESFPLTVTSAQKNPTAFYLCASSGLGGTDTQYFGPGTRLTVL.

The chain links TRBV5-1 to TRBJ2-3; 15 nucleotides line up with TRBD2. Germline V lookup: CDR1 SGHRS, CDR2 YFSETQ. There are 17 residues in the CDR3. The J segment lost 4 bases and the V segment lost 4 bases, leaving 7 bases of the junction unmatched. CDR3 DNA sequence: TGCGCCAGCAGCAGGGTCGGACTAGCGGGAGGGTCAGATACGCAGTATTTT. This codes for CASSRVGLAGGSDTQYF.

The chain uses TRBV7-9 and TRBJ1-2; D uncertain. Germline V gene data show CDR1 as SEHNR and CDR2 as FQNEAQ (reference sequence). The CDR3 extends over 16 amino acids. The ends were cut back, 5 bases at V and 7 bases at J, with 23 bases in the middle. Here the CDR3 reads CASSQTISRLVPGYTF. The CDR3 DNA is TGTGCCAGCAGCCAAACCATATCCAGGTTGGTCCCTGGCTACACCTTC. Filled out from reference TRBV7-9 and TRBJ1-2, the complete variable domain reads DTGVSQNPRHKITKRGQNVTFRCDPISEHNRLYWYRQTLGQGPEFLTYFQNEAQLEKSRLLSDRFSAERPKGSFSTLEIQRTEQGDSAMYLCASSQTISRLVPGYTFGSGTRLTVV.

This clone was seen just once. CDR3 DNA sequence: TGTGCCAGCAGTAACCCAGGGAGCGGGCTTGACAATGAGCAGTTCTTC. The encoded protein is CASSNPGSGLDNEQFF. This chain uses TRBV27 with TRBJ2-1; tentatively, D is TRBD2 (6 bases). Germline V gene data show CDR1 as MNHEY and CDR2 as SMNVEV (reference sequence). The CDR3 is made up of 16 amino acids. Trimming removed 5 bases at V and 5 bases at J, with 19 bases between.

This rearrangement joins TRBV28 to TRBJ2-3; TRBD2 aligns across 10 bases. CDR1 and CDR2 from the germline V gene are MDHEN and SYDVKM. This CDR3 is 15 amino acids long. Trimming at V came to 7 bases and at J to 1 base, leaving 5 bases not matched to a gene. CDR3 sequence: CASTMTSGRTDTQYF. The CDR3 bases are TGTGCCAGCACTATGACTAGCGGGCGCACAGATACGCAGTATTTT.

The genes are TRBV2 and TRBJ2-7; 7 positions match TRBD1. CDR1 and CDR2 (germline): SNHLY, FYNNEI. The CDR3 sequence is 11 residues long. Trimming removed 7 bases from V and 8 bases from J; junction bases left unmatched: 5. The CDR3, as DNA: TGTGCCAGCAAGGGACAGTTCAAGCAGTACTTC. It codes for CASKGQFKQYF.

The CDR3 loop reads CASSKGAGNQPQHF. The DNA of the CDR3 is TGTGCCAGCAGCAAAGGGGCAGGCAATCAGCCCCAGCATTTT. The chain combines TRBV7-3 with TRBJ1-5; perhaps TRBD1 as D (5 bases). Germline CDR1 SGHTA, CDR2 FQGTGA. This CDR3 is built from 14 residues. V was cut by 5 bases and J by 2 bases, with 10 bases left in between.

V usage is TRBV9 and J usage is TRBJ1-1, with 8 bases fitting TRBD1. The CDR3 spans 14 residues. The trim removed 0 bases at V and 4 bases at J, leaving 2 bases unmatched. CDR1 and CDR2 (germline): SGDLS, YYNGEE. The chain's CDR3 is CASSVDRGTTEAFF. The CDR3 DNA reads TGTGCCAGCAGCGTAGACAGGGGGACCACTGAAGCTTTCTTT.

The chain uses TRBV5-1 and TRBJ2-1, with TRBD2 as a possible D gene (5 bases). This CDR3 is built from 15 residues. The V gene lost 0 bases and the J gene lost 0 bases, with 7 bases spanning the gap. The V gene's germline CDR1 is SGHRS and CDR2 YFSETQ. This CDR3 is CASSLEAGSYNEQFF. CDR3 bases: TGCGCCAGCAGCTTGGAGGCGGGCTCCTACAATGAGCAGTTCTTC. Drawing the rest from reference TRBV5-1 and TRBJ2-1, the complete variable domain is KAGVTQTPRYLIKTRGQQVTLSCSPISGHRSVSWYQQTPGQGLQFLFEYFSETQRNKGNFPGRFSGRQFSNSRSEMNVSTLELGDSALYLCASSLEAGSYNEQFFGPGTRLTVL.

The chain has TRBV7-8 and TRBJ2-1; TRBD2 aligns across 14 bases. V lost 1 base, J lost 0 bases, and 14 bases stayed unmatched. Germline loops: CDR1 SGHVS, CDR2 FQNEAQ. This CDR3 comprises 22 residues. CDR3 sequence (DNA): TGTGCCAGCAGCTTAGGGGGACTAGCGGGAGTATTCACCGGGAGCTCCTACAATGAGCAGTTCTTC. This translates into CASSLGGLAGVFTGSSYNEQFF.

The chain couples TRBV4-1 to TRBJ2-2; D gene uncertain. Trimming pared 8 bases from V and 1 base from J, leaving 8 bases between. Germline CDR1 and CDR2: MGHRA and YSYEKL. The CDR3 spans 13 residues. CDR3 in DNA: TGCGCCAGCTCAGGCAGGAACACCGGGGAGCTGTTTTTT. It encodes CASSGRNTGELFF.